This T cell receptor beta chain is from a study of T-cell memory formation after mild COVID-19. Study summary: Largely, TCR clusters stayed within a single donor.

General observations from the study: CD4/CD8 balance characterized clones contracting day 15 to 85, and CD4+ skew characterized later expanders. The second-wave clones peaking on day 37 were not confirmed as SARS-CoV-2-specific.

Notes on this clonotype: Its antigen is not identified.

The CDR3 spans 15 residues. CDR1 and CDR2 (germline): LGHDT, YNNKEL (reference sequence). V gave up 3 bases and J gave up 6 bases, with 16 bases separating them. Constant-segment primers were used for 5'RACE, and the resulting TCR alpha and TCR beta cDNA libraries carried sample barcodes and UMIs. Each CDR3 protein is one row after TCRdb ran MiXCR on the 5' RACE reads. The sample holds around 120,000 distinct CDR3 sequences; 15% to 20% are singletons and the top ten take approximately 13%. The chain couples TRBV3-1 to TRBJ2-3; TRBD1 is a possible D gene (5 bases). Sequenced material: PBMCs or a T cell subset sorted from them (not recorded which). The receptor was derived from an adult woman who had mild COVID-19 (a few samples of this study predate the infection). Cell type and time point are not known. In DNA, the CDR3 is TGTGCCAGCAGCCACATTTCCGGCTCAGGGGATACGCAGTATTTT. It is translated as CASSHISGSGDTQYF.